This TCR delta chain was retrieved from a study of gamma-delta chains in newborns, infants, children. Study at large: Microbial exposure reportedly drives polyclonal innate γδ T cell expansion after birth.

TCRdb used CATT to re-call clones from the reads. The table includes approximately 11,000 delta-chain clones, less than 4.5% detected once. This clone was seen only a few times. A much bigger clone sits one base away, suggesting this may be a read error. Germline-derived CDR1 and CDR2 are GEAIGNYY and EKD. The CDR3 totals 19 residues. V lost 3 bases and J 9 bases, leaving 34 bases between the germline ends. J is TRDJ1 and V is TRDV2; tentative D call: TRDD3 (7 bases). The origin of this receptor is a child who was a newborn, infant or young child, either healthy, febrile or measles-vaccinated (not recorded which). Sequenced material: blood. The CDR3 here is CACDRINPSVRLGNKELIF. The CDR3 coding sequence is TGTGCCTGTGACCGAATCAACCCTTCCGTTCGACTGGGGAATAAAGAACTCATCTTT.